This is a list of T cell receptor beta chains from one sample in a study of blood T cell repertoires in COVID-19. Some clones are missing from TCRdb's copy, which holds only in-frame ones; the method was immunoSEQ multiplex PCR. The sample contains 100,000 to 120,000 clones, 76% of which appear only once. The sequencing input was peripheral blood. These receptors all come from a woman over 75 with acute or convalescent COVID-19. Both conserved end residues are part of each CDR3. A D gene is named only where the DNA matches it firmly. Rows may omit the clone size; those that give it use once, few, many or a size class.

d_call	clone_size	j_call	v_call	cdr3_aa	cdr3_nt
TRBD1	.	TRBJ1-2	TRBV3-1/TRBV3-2	CASSHDRESGYTF	TGTGCCAGCAGCCACGACAGGGAGAGTGGCTACACCTTC
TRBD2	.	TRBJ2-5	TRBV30	CACAGGGMETQYF	TGTGCCTGTGCGGGGGGCGGCATGGAGACCCAGTACTTC
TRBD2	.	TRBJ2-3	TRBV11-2	CASSFQGLRSTDTQYF	TGTGCCAGCAGCTTTCAGGGACTAAGAAGCACAGATACGCAGTATTTT
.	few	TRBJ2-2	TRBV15	CATSGVTGYTGELFF	TGTGCCACCAGCGGGGTAACAGGTTACACCGGGGAGCTGTTTTTT
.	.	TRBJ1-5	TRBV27	CASSFGGPSNQPQHF	TGTGCCAGCAGTTTTGGAGGGCCCAGCAATCAGCCCCAGCATTTT
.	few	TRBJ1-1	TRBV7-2	CASSDSTGNTEAFF	TGTGCCAGCAGCGATTCGACAGGGAACACTGAAGCTTTCTTT
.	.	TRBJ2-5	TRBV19	CASSLGGSGSSLLKTQYF	TGTGCCAGTAGCCTTGGTGGTAGCGGAAGCAGTTTGTTGAAGACCCAGTACTTC
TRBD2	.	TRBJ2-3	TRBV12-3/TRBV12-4	CASSPLSGMTQYF	TGTGCCAGCAGTCCCCTTAGCGGGATGACGCAGTATTTT
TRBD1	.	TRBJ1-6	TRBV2	CASLGQGNSPLHF	TGTGCCAGCCTCGGACAGGGTAACTCACCCCTCCACTTT
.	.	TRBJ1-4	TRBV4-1	CASSRAPPGTNEKLFF	TGCGCCAGCAGCCGCGCACCGCCCGGAACTAATGAAAAACTGTTTTTT
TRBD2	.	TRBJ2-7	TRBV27	CASSFHLAARPSEQYF	TGTGCCAGCAGTTTTCACCTAGCGGCAAGACCCTCCGAGCAGTACTTC
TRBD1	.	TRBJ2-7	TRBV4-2	CASSSGQGTYEQYF	TGTGCCAGCAGCTCGGGACAGGGAACCTACGAGCAGTACTTC
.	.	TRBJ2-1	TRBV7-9	CASSLPPGEFIF	TGTGCCAGCAGCCTACCCCCAGGGGAGTTTATCTTC
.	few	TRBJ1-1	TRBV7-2	CASSLGGLGGTEAFF	TGTGCCAGCAGCTTAGGAGGGTTGGGGGGCACTGAAGCTTTCTTT
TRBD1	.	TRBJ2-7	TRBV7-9	CASSAPRTGFGLGEQYF	TGTGCCAGCAGCGCCCCCAGGACAGGGTTTGGTTTGGGTGAGCAGTACTTC
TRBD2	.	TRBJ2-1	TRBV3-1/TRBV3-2	CASSQDRGLGLADNEQFF	TGTGCCAGCAGCCAAGATCGAGGGCTGGGACTAGCGGACAATGAGCAGTTCTTC
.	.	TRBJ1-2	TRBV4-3	CASSQDRRTNYGYTF	TGCGCCAGCAGCCAAGATCGCAGGACTAACTATGGCTACACCTTC
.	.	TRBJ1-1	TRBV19	CASSRDIRTEAFF	TGTGCCAGTAGCCGGGACATCCGGACTGAAGCTTTCTTT
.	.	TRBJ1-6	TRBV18	CASSPPSTGYNSPLHF	TGTGCCAGCTCACCCCCCTCCACAGGGTATAATTCACCCCTCCACTTT
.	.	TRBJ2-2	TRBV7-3	CASSLQGTGGGTGELFF	TGTGCCAGCAGCCTCCAGGGTACGGGGGGCGGCACCGGGGAGCTGTTTTTT
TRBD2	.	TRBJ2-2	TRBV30	CAWPGGKNTGELFF	TGTGCCTGGCCGGGAGGGAAGAACACCGGGGAGCTGTTTTTT
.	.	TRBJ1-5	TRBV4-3	CASSLGRNQPQHF	TGCGCCAGCAGCCTGGGGAGAAATCAGCCCCAGCATTTT
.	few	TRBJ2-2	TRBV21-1	CASSNSGASGPILANTGELFF	TGTGCCAGCAGCAATAGTGGGGCTAGCGGACCCATTCTCGCGAACACCGGGGAGCTGTTTTTT
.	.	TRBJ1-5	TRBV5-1	CASSLGQEHQPQHF	TGCGCCAGCAGCTTGGGACAGGAGCATCAGCCCCAGCATTTT
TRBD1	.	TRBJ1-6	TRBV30	CAWSVVGQGDSPLHF	TGTGCCTGGAGTGTAGTAGGGCAGGGGGATTCACCCCTCCACTTT
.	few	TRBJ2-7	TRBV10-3	CAISEGRALSHEQYF	TGTGCCATCAGTGAGGGCAGGGCCCTATCCCACGAGCAGTACTTC
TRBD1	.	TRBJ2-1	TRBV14	CASSQATRAGGYIYEQFF	TGTGCCAGCAGCCAGGCGACCCGGGCAGGGGGTTATATATATGAGCAGTTCTTC
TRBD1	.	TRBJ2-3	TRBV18	CASSPGQVLPDTQYF	TGTGCCAGCTCACCGGGACAGGTTCTTCCAGATACGCAGTATTTT
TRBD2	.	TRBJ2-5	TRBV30	CAWSPRGLAGGQETQYF	TGTGCCTGGAGCCCAAGGGGATTAGCGGGGGGACAAGAGACCCAGTACTTC
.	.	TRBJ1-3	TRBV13	CASSGRGSGNTIYF	TGTGCCAGCAGCGGAAGGGGTTCCGGAAACACCATATATTTT
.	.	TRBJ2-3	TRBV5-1	CASSLASGGLTDTQYF	TGCGCCAGCAGCTTGGCCTCAGGGGGGCTCACAGATACGCAGTATTTT
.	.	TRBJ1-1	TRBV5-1	CASSSDTHTEAFF	TGCGCCAGCAGCTCGGACACCCACACTGAAGCTTTCTTT
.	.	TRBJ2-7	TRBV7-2	CASSPAYEQYF	TGTGCCAGCAGCCCGGCCTACGAGCAGTACTTC
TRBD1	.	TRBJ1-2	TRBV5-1	CASTPRSDRGNSYTF	TGCGCCAGCACCCCCCGGAGTGACAGGGGAAATAGCTACACCTTC
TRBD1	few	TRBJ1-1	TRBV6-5	CASSPAGGAGTEAFF	TGTGCCAGCAGTCCAGCAGGGGGCGCAGGGACTGAAGCTTTCTTT
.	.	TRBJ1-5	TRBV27	CASRAGTLSNQPQHF	TGTGCCAGCAGAGCCGGGACATTGAGCAATCAGCCCCAGCATTTT
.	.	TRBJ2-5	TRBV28	CASSRKRETQYF	TGTGCCAGCAGCCGGAAGCGGGAGACCCAGTACTTC
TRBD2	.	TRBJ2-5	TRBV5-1	CASSLERGTGTQYF	TGCGCCAGCAGCTTGGAGCGGGGCACCGGGACCCAGTACTTC
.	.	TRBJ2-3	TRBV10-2	CASKGLGSTDTQYF	TGCGCCAGCAAGGGACTTGGGAGCACAGATACGCAGTATTTT
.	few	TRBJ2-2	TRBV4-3	CASSQDFPSDGELFF	TGCGCCAGCAGCCAAGATTTTCCTAGCGACGGGGAGCTGTTTTTT
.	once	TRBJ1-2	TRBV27	CASSLGQSYGYTF	TGTGCCAGCAGTTTGGGGCAGAGCTATGGCTACACCTTC
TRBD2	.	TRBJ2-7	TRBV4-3	CASSQDRASGSSYEQYF	TGCGCCAGCAGCCAAGATCGGGCTAGCGGCTCCTCCTACGAGCAGTACTTC
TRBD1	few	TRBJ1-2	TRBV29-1	CSAYTGTGGNGYTF	TGCAGCGCCTACACCGGGACAGGGGGGAATGGCTACACCTTC
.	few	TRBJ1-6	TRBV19	CASRETWGQDSPLHF	TGTGCCAGTAGGGAGACTTGGGGGCAGGATTCACCCCTCCACTTT
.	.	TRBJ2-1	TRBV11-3	CASSLGQYRDNNEQFF	TGTGCCAGCAGCTTGGGGCAGTACCGGGACAACAATGAGCAGTTCTTC